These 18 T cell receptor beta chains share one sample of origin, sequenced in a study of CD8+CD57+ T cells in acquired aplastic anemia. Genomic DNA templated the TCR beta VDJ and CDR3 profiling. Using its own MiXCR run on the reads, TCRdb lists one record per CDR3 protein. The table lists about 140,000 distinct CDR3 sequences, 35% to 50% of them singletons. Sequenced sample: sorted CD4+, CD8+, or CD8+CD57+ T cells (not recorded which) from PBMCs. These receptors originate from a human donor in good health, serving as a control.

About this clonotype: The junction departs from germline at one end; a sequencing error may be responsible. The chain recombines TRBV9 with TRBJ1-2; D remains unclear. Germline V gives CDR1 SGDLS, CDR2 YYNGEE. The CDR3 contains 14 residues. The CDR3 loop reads CASSVGSTGNGYTF. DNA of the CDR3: TGTGCCAGCAGCGTAGGATCCACGGGGAATGGTTACACCTTC.

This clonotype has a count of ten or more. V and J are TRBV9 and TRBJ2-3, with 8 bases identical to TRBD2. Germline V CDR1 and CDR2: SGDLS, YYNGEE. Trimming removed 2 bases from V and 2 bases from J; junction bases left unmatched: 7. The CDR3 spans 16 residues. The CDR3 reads CASSVSSGRHTDTQYF. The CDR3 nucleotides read TGTGCCAGCAGCGTCTCTAGCGGGCGTCACACAGATACGCAGTATTTT.

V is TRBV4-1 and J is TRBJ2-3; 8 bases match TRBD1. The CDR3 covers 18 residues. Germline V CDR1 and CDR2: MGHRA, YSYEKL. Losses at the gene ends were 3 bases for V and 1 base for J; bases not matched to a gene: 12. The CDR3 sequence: CASSQDTFGQGGTDTQYF. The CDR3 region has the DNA TGCGCCAGCAGCCAGGACACATTCGGACAGGGAGGCACAGATACGCAGTATTTT.

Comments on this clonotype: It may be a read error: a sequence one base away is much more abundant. DNA of the CDR3: TGTGTCAGCAGCCAAGATTTCGCTAGCAGCACAGATACGCAGTATTTT. It codes for CVSSQDFASSTDTQYF. This chain links TRBV3-1 with TRBJ2-3; D possibly corresponds to TRBD2 (5 bases). The CDR3 is 16 amino acids. Germline-derived CDR1 and CDR2 are LGHDT and YNNKEL (reference sequence).

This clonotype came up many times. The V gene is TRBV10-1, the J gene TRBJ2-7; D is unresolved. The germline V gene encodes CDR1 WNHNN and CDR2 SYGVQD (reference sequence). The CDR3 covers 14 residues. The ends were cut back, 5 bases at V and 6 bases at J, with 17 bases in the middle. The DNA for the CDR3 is TGCGCCAGCAGTAACCTCGGAACTACCACCGAGCAGTACTTC. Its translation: CASSNLGTTTEQYF.

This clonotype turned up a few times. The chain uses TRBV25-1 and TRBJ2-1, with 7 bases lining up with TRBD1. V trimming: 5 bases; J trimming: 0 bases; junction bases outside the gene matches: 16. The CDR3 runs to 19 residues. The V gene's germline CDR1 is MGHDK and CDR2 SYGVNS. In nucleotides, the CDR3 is TGTGCCAGCAGTTCCTCCGGGACAGCCAAAAACCTCTCCTACAATGAGCAGTTCTTC. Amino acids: CASSSSGTAKNLSYNEQFF.

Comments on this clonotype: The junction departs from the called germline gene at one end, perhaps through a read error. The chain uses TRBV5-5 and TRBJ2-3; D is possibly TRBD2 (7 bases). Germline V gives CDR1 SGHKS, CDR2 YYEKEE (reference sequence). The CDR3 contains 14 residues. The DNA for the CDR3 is TGTGCCAGCAGCTTGGAGGGGGGGGCAGATACGCAGTGTTTT. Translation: CASSLEGGADTQCF. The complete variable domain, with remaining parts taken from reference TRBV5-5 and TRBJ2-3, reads DAGVTQSPTHLIKTRGQQVTLRCSPISGHKSVSWYQQVLGQGPQFIFQYYEKEERGRGNFPDRFSARQFPNYSSELNVNALLLGDSALYLCASSLEGGADTQCFGPGTRLTVL.

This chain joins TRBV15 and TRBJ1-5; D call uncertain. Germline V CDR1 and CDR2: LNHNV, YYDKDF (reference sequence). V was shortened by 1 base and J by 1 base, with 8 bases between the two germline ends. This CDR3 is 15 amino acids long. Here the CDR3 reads CATSRGGLSNQPQHF. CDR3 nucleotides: TGTGCCACCAGCAGAGGTGGGCTCAGCAATCAGCCCCAGCATTTT.

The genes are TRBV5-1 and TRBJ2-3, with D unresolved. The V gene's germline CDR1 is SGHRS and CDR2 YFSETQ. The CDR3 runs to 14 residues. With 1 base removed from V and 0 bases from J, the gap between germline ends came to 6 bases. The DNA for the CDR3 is TGCGCCAGCAGCTTGACAACAAGCACAGATACGCAGTATTTT. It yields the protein CASSLTTSTDTQYF.

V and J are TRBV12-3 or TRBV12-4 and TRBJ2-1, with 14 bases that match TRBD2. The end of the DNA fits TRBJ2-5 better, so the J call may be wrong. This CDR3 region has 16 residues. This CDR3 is CASSLETSGGEETQYF. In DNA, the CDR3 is TGTGCCAGCAGTTTGGAGACTAGCGGGGGGGAGGAGACCCAGTACTTC.

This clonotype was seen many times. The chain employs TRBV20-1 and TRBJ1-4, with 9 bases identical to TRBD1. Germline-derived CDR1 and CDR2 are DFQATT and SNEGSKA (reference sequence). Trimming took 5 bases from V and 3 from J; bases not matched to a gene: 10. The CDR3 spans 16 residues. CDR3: CSASQGAGRANEKLFF. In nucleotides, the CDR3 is TGCAGTGCTTCACAGGGGGCGGGCAGGGCTAATGAAAAACTGTTTTTT.

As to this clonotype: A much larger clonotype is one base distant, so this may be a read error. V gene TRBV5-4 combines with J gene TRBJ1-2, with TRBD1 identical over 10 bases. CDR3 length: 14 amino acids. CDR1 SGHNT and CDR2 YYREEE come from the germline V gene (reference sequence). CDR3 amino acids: CASRGTGEHYGCTF. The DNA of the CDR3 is TGTGCCAGCAGGGGGACAGGGGAACACTATGGCTGCACCTTC.

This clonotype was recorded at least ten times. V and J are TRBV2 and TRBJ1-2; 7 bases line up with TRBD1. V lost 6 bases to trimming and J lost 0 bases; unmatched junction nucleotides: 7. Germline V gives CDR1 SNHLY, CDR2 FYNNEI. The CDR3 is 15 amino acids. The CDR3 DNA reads TGTGCCAGCAGGGTAGGACAGGCAACTAACTATGGCTACACCTTC. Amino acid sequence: CASRVGQATNYGYTF.

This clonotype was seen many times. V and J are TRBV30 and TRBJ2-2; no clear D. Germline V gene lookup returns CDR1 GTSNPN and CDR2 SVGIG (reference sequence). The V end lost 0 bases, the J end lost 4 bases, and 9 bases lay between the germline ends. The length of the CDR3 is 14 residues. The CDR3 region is CAWSVSPSTGELFF. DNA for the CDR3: TGTGCCTGGAGTGTATCTCCCAGCACCGGGGAGCTGTTTTTT.

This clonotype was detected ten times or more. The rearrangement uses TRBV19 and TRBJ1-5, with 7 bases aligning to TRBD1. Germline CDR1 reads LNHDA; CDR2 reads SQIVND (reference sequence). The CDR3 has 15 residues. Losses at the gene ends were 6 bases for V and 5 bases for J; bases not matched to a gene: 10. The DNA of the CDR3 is TGTGCCAGTAGGGGTTACAGGAGGGGGCATCAGCCCCAGCATTTT. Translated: CASRGYRRGHQPQHF.

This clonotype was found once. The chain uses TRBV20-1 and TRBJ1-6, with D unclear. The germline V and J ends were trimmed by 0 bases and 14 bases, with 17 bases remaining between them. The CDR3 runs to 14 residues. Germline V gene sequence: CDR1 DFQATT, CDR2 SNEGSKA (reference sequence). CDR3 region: CSARDRGRGRTLHF. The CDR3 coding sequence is TGCAGTGCTAGAGACCGCGGACGGGGAAGGACCCTCCACTTT.

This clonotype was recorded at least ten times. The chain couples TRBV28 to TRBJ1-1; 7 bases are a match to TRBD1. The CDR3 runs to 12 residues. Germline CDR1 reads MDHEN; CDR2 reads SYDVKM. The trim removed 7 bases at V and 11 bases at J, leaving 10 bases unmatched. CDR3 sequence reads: CASTLRGRQAFF. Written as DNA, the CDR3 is TGTGCCAGCACCCTAAGGGGGCGGCAGGCTTTCTTT.

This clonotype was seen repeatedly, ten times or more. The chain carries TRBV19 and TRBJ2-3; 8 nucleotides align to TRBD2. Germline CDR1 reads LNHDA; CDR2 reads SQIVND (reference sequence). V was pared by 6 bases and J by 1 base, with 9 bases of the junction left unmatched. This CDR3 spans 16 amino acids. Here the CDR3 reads CASRIRWRGGTDTQYF. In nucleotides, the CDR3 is TGTGCCAGTAGGATTCGTTGGCGGGGGGGCACAGATACGCAGTATTTT.